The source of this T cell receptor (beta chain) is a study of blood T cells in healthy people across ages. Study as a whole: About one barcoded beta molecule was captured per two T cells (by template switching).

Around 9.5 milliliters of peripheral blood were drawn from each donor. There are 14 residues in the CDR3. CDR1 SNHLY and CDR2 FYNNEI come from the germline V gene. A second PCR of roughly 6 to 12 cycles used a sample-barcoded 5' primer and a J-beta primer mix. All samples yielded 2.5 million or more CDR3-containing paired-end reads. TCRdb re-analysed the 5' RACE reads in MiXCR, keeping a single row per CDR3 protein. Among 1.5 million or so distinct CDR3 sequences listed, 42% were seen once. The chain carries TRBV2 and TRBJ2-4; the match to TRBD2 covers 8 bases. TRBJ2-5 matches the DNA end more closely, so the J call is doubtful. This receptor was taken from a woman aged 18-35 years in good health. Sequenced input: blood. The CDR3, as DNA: TGTGCCAGCAGTGACGTGCGGGGGGTTGCGACCCAGTACTTC. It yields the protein CASSDVRGVATQYF.